Shown below are 17 T cell receptor beta chains from a single sample sequenced in a study of T cell changes during pregnancy in multiple sclerosis. Profiling relied on immunoSEQ multiplex PCR, and the TCRdb table lists in-frame clones only, not all of them. The sample shows some 47,000 clones, about 90% of them seen only once. Material: peripheral blood, obtained in the first trimester of pregnancy. Every receptor here comes from a female donor with multiple sclerosis, enrolled in a pregnancy study.

The gene calls are TRBV19 and TRBJ2-5, with TRBD1 matching 7 bases. V dropped 3 bases and J dropped 7; count of bases not matched to a gene: 8. Germline V gene data show CDR1 as LNHDA and CDR2 as SQIVND (reference sequence). This CDR3 has 14 residues. The CDR3 spells CASSISGGIGTQYF. In nucleotides, the CDR3 is TGTGCCAGTAGTATCTCAGGGGGTATCGGGACCCAGTACTTC.

The genes are TRBV5-4 and TRBJ1-2; tentatively, D is TRBD1 (5 bases). Per the germline V gene, CDR1 is SGHNT and CDR2 is YYREEE (reference sequence). Trimming removed 2 bases at V and 3 bases at J, with 14 bases between. This CDR3 contains 15 residues. This CDR3 is CASSLIGGDHYGYTF. The CDR3 DNA reads as TGTGCCAGCAGCTTAATTGGAGGGGACCACTATGGCTACACCTTC.

The rearrangement links TRBV6-6 to TRBJ1-3, with 7 nucleotides matching TRBD1. The CDR3 is 13 amino acids. The germline gives CDR1 MNHNY, CDR2 SVGAGI (reference sequence). The ends lost 5 bases at V and 7 bases at J; junction bases unmatched: 5. CDR3 coding DNA: TGTGCCAGCAGTCCCGGGACAGCCAACACCATATATTTT. Translating gives CASSPGTANTIYF.

The V call is TRBV7-9, the J call TRBJ2-1; 7 bases fit TRBD2. J was trimmed by 5 bases and V by 3 bases; bases with no gene match: 16. This CDR3 contains 18 residues. Germline lookup yields CDR1 SEHNR and CDR2 FQNEAQ (reference sequence). CDR3 in amino acids: CASSLGVPGPRGDNEQFF. CDR3 DNA sequence: TGTGCCAGCAGCTTGGGTGTTCCGGGACCCCGGGGGGACAATGAGCAGTTCTTC.

The rearrangement uses TRBV5-1 and TRBJ2-1, with a weak D call TRBD1 (6 bases). CDR1 and CDR2 from the germline V gene are SGHRS and YFSETQ. The CDR3 runs 15 residues. Trimming stripped 4 bases from V and 6 bases from J, with 17 bases between. The CDR3 nucleotides read TGCGCCAGCAGCCCCGGGACACCCCGCGGCAATGAGCAGTTCTTC. It yields the protein CASSPGTPRGNEQFF.

This clone was recorded only once. The V call is TRBV5-4, the J call TRBJ2-2, with D uncertain. Trimming pared 4 bases from V and 3 bases from J, leaving 4 bases between. There are 12 residues in the CDR3. CDR1 SGHNT and CDR2 YYREEE come from the germline V gene (reference sequence). CDR3 DNA sequence: TGTGCCAGCAGCCCTGACACCGGGGAGCTGTTTTTT. Translation gives CASSPDTGELFF. Together with reference TRBV5-4 and TRBJ2-2, the CDR3 gives the full variable domain: ETGVTQSPTHLIKTRGQQVTLRCSSQSGHNTVSWYQQALGQGPQFIFQYYREEENGRGNFPPRFSGLQFPNYSSELNVNALELDDSALYLCASSPDTGELFFGEGSRLTVL.

This chain connects TRBV5-6 to TRBJ1-2, with TRBD1 matching 10 bases. V shed 2 bases, J shed 6 bases, and the junction held 1 base outside the gene matches. In germline, CDR1 is SGHDT, CDR2 YYEEEE. The CDR3 sequence is 13 residues long. The CDR3 DNA is TGTGCCAGCAGCTTCGGGACAGGGGATGGCTACACCTTC. This gives the protein CASSFGTGDGYTF.

This clone appeared a single time. The rearrangement uses TRBV5-6 and TRBJ2-2; D perhaps matches TRBD2 (5 bases). Germline-derived CDR1 and CDR2 are SGHDT and YYEEEE. Trimming shortened V by 4 bases and J by 1 base, and 14 bases separated the two germline ends. This CDR3 has 16 amino acids. The CDR3 region is CASSTFPEVNTGELFF. The CDR3 bases are TGTGCCAGCAGCACCTTCCCGGAGGTGAACACCGGGGAGCTGTTTTTT.

This chain's CDR3 is CASSLGSGGYGYTF. CDR3 DNA sequence: TGTGCCAGCAGCTTAGGCTCAGGGGGGTATGGCTACACCTTC. The rearrangement uses TRBV11-2 and TRBJ1-2; TRBD1 aligns across 7 bases. The CDR3 totals 14 residues. The germline gives CDR1 SGHAT, CDR2 FQNNGV. The junction had 4 bases not matched to a gene; V was cut back by 1 base and J by 5 bases.

The V call is TRBV5-1, the J call TRBJ1-2, with a weak D call TRBD1 (6 bases). The CDR3 spans 14 residues. Trimming removed 2 bases at V and 8 bases at J, with 16 bases between. The germline V gene encodes CDR1 SGHRS and CDR2 YFSETQ. In DNA form, the CDR3 reads TGCGCCAGCAGCTTTAGAGACAGGTCCGACGGCTACACCTTC. Its protein product is CASSFRDRSDGYTF.

The V and J genes are TRBV1 and TRBJ2-5; TRBD2 is taken as the D call from the table, unchecked against the DNA. TRBV1 is designated a pseudogene. CDR3 size: 13 residues. As DNA, the CDR3 is TGCACCAGCAGCCAAGATATCGGGGAGACCCAGTACTTC. This sequence encodes CTSSQDIGETQYF.

In this sample, this clone turned up once. This rearrangement joins TRBV6-6 to TRBJ1-1; 10 positions agree with TRBD1. Germline lookup yields CDR1 MNHNY and CDR2 SVGAGI (reference sequence). Losses at the gene ends were 4 bases for V and 7 bases for J; bases not matched to a gene: 6. The CDR3 spans 14 residues. CDR3 amino acids: CASSSPRDRGEAFF. The CDR3 nucleotides read TGTGCCAGCAGTTCCCCTAGGGACAGGGGTGAAGCTTTCTTT.

V and J are TRBV14 and TRBJ1-2; D is perhaps TRBD1 (5 bases). Germline V gene lookup returns CDR1 SGHDN and CDR2 FVKESK. Between the trimmed V and J ends, which lost 0 bases and 8 bases, there was a span of 10 bases. This CDR3 contains 13 residues. The CDR3 bases are TGTGCCAGCAGCCAAGAGCCAGGGCACGGCTACACCTTC. Translation: CASSQEPGHGYTF.

This clone occurred once. The chain has TRBV1 and TRBJ2-7; the table's D call of TRBD1 was not tested on the DNA. TRBV1 corresponds to a pseudogene. This CDR3 comprises 17 residues. CDR3 residues: CTSSQDDLGASSYEQYF. The CDR3 DNA follows: TGCACCAGCAGCCAAGATGACCTGGGGGCGAGCTCCTACGAGCAGTACTTC.

This chain links TRBV12-5 with TRBJ2-2; tentatively, D is TRBD2 (5 bases). Trimming shortened V by 0 bases and J by 0 bases, and 14 bases separated the two germline ends. Germline CDR1 reads LGHNT; CDR2 reads FRNRAP. CDR3 length equals 18 residues. The CDR3 DNA is TGTGCTAGTGGTTTGGTACCTGACGGGGTCGCGAACACCGGGGAGCTGTTTTTT. Translated, it gives CASGLVPDGVANTGELFF.

The rearrangement uses TRBV27 and TRBJ2-7; 8 bases fit TRBD1. CDR1 and CDR2 from the germline V gene are MNHEY and SMNVEV (reference sequence). There are 15 residues in the CDR3. Trimming cost V 0 bases and J 6 bases; bases outside gene matches: 7. Here the CDR3 reads CASSLSWTGSFEQYF. The CDR3 DNA is TGTGCCAGCAGTTTATCTTGGACAGGGTCGTTCGAGCAGTACTTC.

In this sample, this clone turned up once. J is TRBJ2-1 and V is TRBV5-6, with D possibly being TRBD2 (6 bases). The V and J ends lost 4 bases and 8 bases respectively, with 13 bases between them. The CDR3 runs to 13 residues. Germline lookup yields CDR1 SGHDT and CDR2 YYEEEE. The CDR3 is CASSRRRVYEQFF. Written as DNA, the CDR3 is TGTGCCAGCAGCCGCCGGAGGGTCTATGAGCAGTTCTTC.